The present TCR beta chain was sequenced within a study of cytomegalovirus exposure and HLA in healthy donors. Per germline, CDR1 PRHDT and CDR2 FYEKMQ (reference sequence). V was cut by 5 bases and J by 5 bases, with 15 bases left in between. This CDR3 spans 14 amino acids. The PCR employed 60 Vbeta primers together with 13 Jbeta primers. Profiling relied on immunoSEQ multiplex PCR, and the TCRdb table lists in-frame clones only, not all of them. The table lists fewer than 250,000 clones, roughly three quarters of them singletons. This sequence originates from a male donor in good health and CMV-seropositive. The V gene is TRBV13, the J gene TRBJ1-1; D gene uncertain. Sequencing was performed on PBMCs. In nucleotides, the CDR3 is TGTGCCAGCAGCCCCCAAGGTGAGGGAACTGAAGCTTTCTTT. Its protein product is CASSPQGEGTEAFF. Based on the CDR3 plus reference TRBV13 and TRBJ1-1, the full variable domain is AAGVIQSPRHLIKEKRETATLKCYPIPRHDTVYWYQQGPGQDPQFLISFYEKMQSDKGSIPDRFSAQQFSDYHSELNMSSLELGDSALYFCASSPQGEGTEAFFGQGTRLTVV.